The next 17 T cell receptor beta chains were all read from a single sample in a study of glioma-infiltrating T cells. Amplification of TCR alpha and beta CDR3 regions from RNA used iRepertoire nested multiplex PCR. TCRdb reanalysed the multiplex PCR reads using MiXCR and keeps one entry per CDR3 protein. This table holds roughly 350,000 distinct CDR3 sequences, about two fifths found once. Source material: glioma tissue, nonneoplastic brain tissue, or PBMCs (not recorded which). These TCRs come from a human donor with low-grade glioma or glioblastoma, undergoing nonglioma brain surgery, or in good health (not recorded which).

A few counts support this clonotype. The chain carries TRBV27 and TRBJ2-7; D unclear. Germline lookup yields CDR1 MNHEY and CDR2 SMNVEV (reference sequence). This CDR3 comprises 13 residues. With 5 bases removed from V and 6 bases from J, the gap between germline ends came to 14 bases. The CDR3 DNA reads as TGTGCCAGCAGTCCAACCCGGTACGGCGAGCAGTACTTC. This translates into CASSPTRYGEQYF.

This clonotype was counted many times. The chain is built from TRBV20-1 and TRBJ1-1; D uncertain. The V gene's germline CDR1 is DFQATT and CDR2 SNEGSKA (reference sequence). This CDR3 contains 14 residues. The V end was cut by 4 bases, the J end by 1 base, with 13 bases between. CDR3: CSATKGPKNTEAFF. The CDR3 nucleotides are TGCAGTGCTACCAAAGGACCGAAGAACACTGAAGCTTTCTTT.

This clonotype was counted only a few times. The chain joins TRBV5-1 to TRBJ2-7, with TRBD1 matching 10 bases. Germline V CDR1 and CDR2: SGHRS, YFSETQ. V lost 3 bases and J lost 2; bases outside the gene matches: 5. CDR3 length equals 15 residues. DNA for the CDR3: TGCGCCAGCAGCTCCGGGACAGGGGTAACCTACGAGCAGTACTTC. Translation gives CASSSGTGVTYEQYF.

Notes on this clonotype: One end of the junction fails to match germline, which may point to a read error. The chain couples TRBV12-3 or TRBV12-4 to TRBJ2-7; unclear D gene. The CDR3 length is 11 residues. The CDR3 DNA reads as TGTGCCAGCAGCCAAAGCTACGAGCGGTACTTC. This translates into CASSQSYERYF.

This sequence joins TRBV20-1 and TRBJ1-5, with 8 bases identical to TRBD1. CDR3 length: 13 amino acids. CDR1 DFQATT and CDR2 SNEGSKA come from the germline V gene (reference sequence). V was pared by 6 bases and J by 11 bases, with 12 bases of the junction left unmatched. The CDR3 DNA reads as TGCAGTGCCACCGACAGGGGTGGTCAAACCCAGCATTTT. Its translation is CSATDRGGQTQHF.

The genes are TRBV19 and TRBJ1-5, with D hard to call. Trimming shortened V by 11 bases and J by 2 bases, and 13 bases separated the two germline ends. Germline V gives CDR1 LNHDA, CDR2 SQIVND (reference sequence). This CDR3 spans 13 amino acids. The CDR3 spells CASRPFGNQPQHF. As DNA, the CDR3 is TGTGCCTCCAGACCCTTTGGCAATCAGCCCCAGCATTTT. The complete variable domain, with remaining parts taken from reference TRBV19 and TRBJ1-5, reads DGGITQSPKYLFRKEGQNVTLSCEQNLNHDAMYWYRQDPGQGLRLIYYSQIVNDFQKGDIAEGYSVSREKKESFPLTVTSAQKNPTAFYLCASRPFGNQPQHFGDGTRLSIL.

This clonotype came up many times. The genes are TRBV20-1 and TRBJ2-1; no firm D call. Between the trimmed V and J ends, which lost 2 bases and 7 bases, there was a span of 12 bases. The germline V gene has CDR1 DFQATT and CDR2 SNEGSKA (reference sequence). The CDR3 runs 13 residues. CDR3 loop: CSARLVARNEQFF. DNA of the CDR3: TGCAGTGCTAGATTGGTAGCTCGGAATGAGCAGTTCTTC.

This clonotype was seen a few times. Sequence at one end of the junction differs from germline and may be a read error. The rearrangement joins TRBV7-7 to TRBJ2-7, with TRBD1 matching over 10 bases. From germline, CDR1 is SSHAT and CDR2 FNYEAQ (reference sequence). The CDR3 is 14 amino acids. Here the CDR3 reads CASSPRTGGYEQYF. The CDR3 coding sequence is TGTGCTAGCAGCCCCAGGACAGGGGGCTACGAGCAGTACTTC.

J is TRBJ2-1 and V is TRBV7-2, with D possibly being TRBD2 (7 bases). The V end lost 2 bases, the J end lost 6 bases, and 17 bases lay between the germline ends. The CDR3 contains 16 residues. Germline V CDR1 and CDR2: SGHTA, FQGNSA. CDR3 sequence: CASSLRGAGQSNEQFF. In nucleotides, the CDR3 is TGTGCCAGCAGCTTACGGGGGGCAGGACAGTCCAATGAGCAGTTCTTC.

A few counts support this clonotype. The J gene is TRBJ2-1, the V gene TRBV4-1; D remains unclear. The CDR3 loop spans 12 amino acids. V was pared by 4 bases and J by 10 bases, with 11 bases between. Looked up from germline, CDR1 is MGHRA and CDR2 is YSYEKL. The CDR3 DNA is TGCGCCAGCAGCCGAAACACGCGGGAGCAGTTCTTC. Amino acids: CASSRNTREQFF.

The chain links TRBV2 to TRBJ2-5; TRBD2 agrees at 11 bases. The J call could be wrong; TRBJ2-7 is a better fit for the DNA end. Germline CDR1 is SNHLY and CDR2 is FYNNEI. The CDR3 spans 15 residues. This CDR3 reads CASSFRLAGSYEQYF. CDR3 sequence (DNA): TGTGCCAGCAGTTTTCGACTAGCGGGATCCTACGAGCAGTACTTC.

This clonotype turned up a few times. The V and J genes are TRBV4-2 and TRBJ2-1; TRBD2 matches at 7 bases. The germline V gene has CDR1 LGHNA and CDR2 YNFKEQ. The trim removed 5 bases at V and 7 bases at J, leaving 11 bases unmatched. The CDR3 is made up of 15 amino acids. The DNA for the CDR3 is TGTGCCAGCAGCTTTGCGGGAGACGGTGGAAATGAGCAGTTCTTC. This encodes CASSFAGDGGNEQFF.

The chain couples TRBV28 to TRBJ2-3, with D possibly matching TRBD1 (6 bases). Trimming stripped 7 bases from V and 1 base from J, with 15 bases between. CDR1 and CDR2 from the germline V gene are MDHEN and SYDVKM. CDR3 size: 15 residues. This CDR3 reads CASTQGLWGTDTQYF. In DNA form, the CDR3 reads TGTGCCAGCACTCAGGGGTTATGGGGCACAGATACGCAGTATTTT.

CDR3: CSARGGLPFSYEQYF. CDR3 DNA: TGCAGTGCTAGAGGGGGACTACCTTTTTCCTACGAGCAGTACTTC. The J gene is TRBJ2-7, the V gene TRBV20-1, with 7 nucleotides matching TRBD2. V dropped 1 base and J dropped 1; count of bases not matched to a gene: 7. The germline gives CDR1 DFQATT, CDR2 SNEGSKA (reference sequence). The CDR3 length is 15 residues.

The chain carries TRBV7-9 and TRBJ2-4; TRBD2 might be the D (5 bases). CDR3 size: 15 residues. V lost 4 bases and J lost 5, with 15 bases in between. Germline V gene lookup returns CDR1 SEHNR and CDR2 FQNEAQ (reference sequence). CDR3 bases: TGTGCCAGCAGCTACGCGGGCAGTCCTGAAAACATTCAGTACTTC. It yields the protein CASSYAGSPENIQYF.

In the case of this clonotype: Since the CDR3 does not end with the conserved phenylalanine or tryptophan, this likely comes from a read error. The CDR3 region has the DNA TGTGCCACCAGTGATAATATTGGACCGTACAATGAGCAGTTCCTC. Translated: CATSDNIGPYNEQFL. The V gene is TRBV24-1, the J gene TRBJ2-1; the D is unclear. Trimming stripped 3 bases from V and 4 bases from J, with 12 bases between. The CDR3 totals 15 residues. Germline V lookup: CDR1 KGHDR, CDR2 SFDVKD.

Comment on this clonotype: A clone one base away is much larger, so this may be a read error. The gene calls are TRBV6-2 or TRBV6-3 and TRBJ2-5; 11 bases agree with TRBD2. This CDR3 is 17 amino acids long. Per germline, CDR1 MNHEY and CDR2 SVGEGT. Trimming at V came to 2 bases and at J to 5 bases, leaving 10 bases not matched to a gene. CDR3 DNA: TGTGCCAGCAGTTACGCACACGAGGGACTAGCGGATGAGACCCAGTACTTC. It codes for CASSYAHEGLADETQYF.